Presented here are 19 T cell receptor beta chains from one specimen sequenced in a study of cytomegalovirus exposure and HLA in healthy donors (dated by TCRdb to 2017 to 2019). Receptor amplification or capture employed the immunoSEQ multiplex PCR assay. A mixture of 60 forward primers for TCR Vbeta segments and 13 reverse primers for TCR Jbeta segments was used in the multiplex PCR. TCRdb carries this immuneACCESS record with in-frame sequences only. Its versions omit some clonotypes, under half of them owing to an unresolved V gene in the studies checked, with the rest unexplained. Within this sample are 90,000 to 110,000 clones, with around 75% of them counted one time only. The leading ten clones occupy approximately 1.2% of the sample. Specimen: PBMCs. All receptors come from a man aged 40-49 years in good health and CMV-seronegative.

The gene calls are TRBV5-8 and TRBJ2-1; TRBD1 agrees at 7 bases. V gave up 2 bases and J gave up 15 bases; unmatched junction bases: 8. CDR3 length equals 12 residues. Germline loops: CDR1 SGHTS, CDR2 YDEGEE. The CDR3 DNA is TGTGCCAGCAGCTTCGGGACAGTATTGCCGTTCTTC. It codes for CASSFGTVLPFF.

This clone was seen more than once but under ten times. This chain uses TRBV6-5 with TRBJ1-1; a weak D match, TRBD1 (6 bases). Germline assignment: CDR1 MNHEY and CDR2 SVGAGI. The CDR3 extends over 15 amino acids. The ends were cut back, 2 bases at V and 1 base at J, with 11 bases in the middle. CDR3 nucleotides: TGTGCCAGCAGTTACCTGGACAGACAGAACACTGAAGCTTTCTTT. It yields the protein CASSYLDRQNTEAFF.

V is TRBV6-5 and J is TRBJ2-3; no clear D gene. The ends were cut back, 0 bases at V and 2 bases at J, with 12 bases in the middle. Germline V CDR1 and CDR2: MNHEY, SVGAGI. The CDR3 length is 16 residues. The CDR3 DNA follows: TGTGCCAGCAGTTACTCTCGTGCGGTGCCCACAGATACGCAGTATTTT. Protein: CASSYSRAVPTDTQYF.

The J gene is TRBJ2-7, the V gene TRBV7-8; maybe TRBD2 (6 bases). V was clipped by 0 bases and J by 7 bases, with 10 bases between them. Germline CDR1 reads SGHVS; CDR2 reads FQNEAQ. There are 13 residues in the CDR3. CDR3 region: CASSLADAGEQYF. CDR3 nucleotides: TGTGCCAGCAGCTTAGCCGACGCGGGGGAGCAGTACTTC.

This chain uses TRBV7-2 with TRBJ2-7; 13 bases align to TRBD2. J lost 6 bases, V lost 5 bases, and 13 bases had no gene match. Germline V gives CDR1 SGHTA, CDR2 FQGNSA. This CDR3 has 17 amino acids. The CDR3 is CASSLTSGTSGVFEQYF. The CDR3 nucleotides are TGTGCCAGCAGCCTAACATCAGGGACTAGCGGGGTATTCGAGCAGTACTTC.

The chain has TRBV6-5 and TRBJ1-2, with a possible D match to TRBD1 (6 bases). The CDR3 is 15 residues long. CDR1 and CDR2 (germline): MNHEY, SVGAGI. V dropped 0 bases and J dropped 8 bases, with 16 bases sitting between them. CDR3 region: CASSYSAGGGRGYTF. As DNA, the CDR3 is TGTGCCAGCAGTTACTCGGCGGGGGGGGGCCGAGGCTACACCTTC.

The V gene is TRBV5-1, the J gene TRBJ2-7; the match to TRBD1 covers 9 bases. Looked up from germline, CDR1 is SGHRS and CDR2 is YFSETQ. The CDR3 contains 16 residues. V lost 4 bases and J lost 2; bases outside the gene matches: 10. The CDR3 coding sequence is TGCGCCAGCAGCCCCAGGACGGACAGGGGAGCCTACGAGCAGTACTTC. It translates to CASSPRTDRGAYEQYF. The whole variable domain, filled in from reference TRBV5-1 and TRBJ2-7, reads KAGVTQTPRYLIKTRGQQVTLSCSPISGHRSVSWYQQTPGQGLQFLFEYFSETQRNKGNFPGRFSGRQFSNSRSEMNVSTLELGDSALYLCASSPRTDRGAYEQYFGPGTRLTVT.

CDR3 in amino acids: CASSLTSGAGELFF. In DNA form, the CDR3 reads TGTGCCAGCAGTCTGACTAGCGGCGCCGGGGAGCTGTTTTTT. V is TRBV4-2 and J is TRBJ2-2, with 9 bases aligning to TRBD2. The CDR3 covers 14 residues. With V trimmed by 6 bases and J by 6 bases, 5 bases remained unmatched. Germline V lookup: CDR1 LGHNA, CDR2 YNFKEQ.

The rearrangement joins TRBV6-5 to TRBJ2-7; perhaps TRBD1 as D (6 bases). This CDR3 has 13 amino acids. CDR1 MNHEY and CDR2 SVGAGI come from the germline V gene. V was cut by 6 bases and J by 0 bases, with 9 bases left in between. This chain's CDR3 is CASRRGGSYEQYF. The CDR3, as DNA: TGTGCCAGCAGGCGAGGGGGCTCCTACGAGCAGTACTTC.

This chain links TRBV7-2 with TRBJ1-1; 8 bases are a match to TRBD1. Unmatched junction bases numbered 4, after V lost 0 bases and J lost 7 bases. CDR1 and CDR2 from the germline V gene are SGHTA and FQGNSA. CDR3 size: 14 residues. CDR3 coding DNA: TGTGCCAGCAGCTTAGCTCACGGGACAGGTGAAGCTTTCTTT. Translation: CASSLAHGTGEAFF. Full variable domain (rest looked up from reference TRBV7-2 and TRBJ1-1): GAGVSQSPSNKVTEKGKDVELRCDPISGHTALYWYRQSLGQGLEFLIYFQGNSAPDKSGLPSDRFSAERTGGSVSTLTIQRTQQEDSAVYLCASSLAHGTGEAFFGQGTRLTVV.

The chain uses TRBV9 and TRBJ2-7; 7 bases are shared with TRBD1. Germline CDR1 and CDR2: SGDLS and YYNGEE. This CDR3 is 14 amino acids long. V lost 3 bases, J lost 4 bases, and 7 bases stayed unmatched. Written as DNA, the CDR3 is TGTGCCAGCAGCGCACCGGGACAGAGATACGAGCAGTACTTC. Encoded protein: CASSAPGQRYEQYF.

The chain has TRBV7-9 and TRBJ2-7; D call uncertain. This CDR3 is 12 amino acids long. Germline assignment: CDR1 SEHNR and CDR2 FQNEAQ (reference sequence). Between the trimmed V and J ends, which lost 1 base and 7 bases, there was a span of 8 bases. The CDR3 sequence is CASSLGVREQYF. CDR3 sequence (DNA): TGTGCCAGCAGCTTAGGGGTGCGGGAGCAGTACTTC.

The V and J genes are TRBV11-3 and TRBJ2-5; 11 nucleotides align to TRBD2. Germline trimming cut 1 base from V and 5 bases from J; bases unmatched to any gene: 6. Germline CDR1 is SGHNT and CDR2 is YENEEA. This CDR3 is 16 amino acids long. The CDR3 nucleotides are TGTGCCAGCAGCTTAGGTAGCGGGGGGGCGAAGGAGACCCAGTACTTC. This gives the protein CASSLGSGGAKETQYF.

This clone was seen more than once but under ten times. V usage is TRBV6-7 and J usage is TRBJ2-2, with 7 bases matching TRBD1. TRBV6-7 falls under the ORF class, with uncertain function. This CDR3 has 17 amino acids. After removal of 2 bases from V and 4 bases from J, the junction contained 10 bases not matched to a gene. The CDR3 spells CASSYPLLRQGTGELFF. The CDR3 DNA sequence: TGTGCCAGCAGTTACCCGTTACTGCGACAGGGCACCGGGGAGCTGTTTTTT.

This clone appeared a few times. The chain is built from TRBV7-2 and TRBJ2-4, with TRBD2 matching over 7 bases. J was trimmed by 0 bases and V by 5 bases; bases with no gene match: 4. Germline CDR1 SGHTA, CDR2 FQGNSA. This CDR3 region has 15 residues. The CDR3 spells CASSPRGVAKNIQYF. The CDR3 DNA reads TGTGCCAGCAGCCCCCGGGGGGTAGCCAAAAACATTCAGTACTTC.

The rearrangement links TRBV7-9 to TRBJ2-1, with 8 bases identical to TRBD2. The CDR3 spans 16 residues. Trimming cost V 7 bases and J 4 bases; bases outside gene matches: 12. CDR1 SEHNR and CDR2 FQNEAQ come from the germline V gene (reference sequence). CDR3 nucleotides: TGTGCCAGCAACCAAGCGGGGGTTAAGAGTTACAATGAGCAGTTCTTC. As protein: CASNQAGVKSYNEQFF.

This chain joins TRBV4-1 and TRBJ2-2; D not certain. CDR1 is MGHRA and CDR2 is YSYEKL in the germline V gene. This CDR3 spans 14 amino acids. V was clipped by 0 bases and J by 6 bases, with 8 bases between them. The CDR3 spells CASSQEEFAGELFF. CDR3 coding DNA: TGCGCCAGCAGCCAAGAAGAGTTTGCCGGGGAGCTGTTTTTT.

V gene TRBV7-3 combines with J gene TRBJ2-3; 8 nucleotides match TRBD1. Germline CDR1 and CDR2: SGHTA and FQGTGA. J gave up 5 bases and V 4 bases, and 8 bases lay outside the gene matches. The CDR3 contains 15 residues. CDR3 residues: CASSSQGAQIDTQYF. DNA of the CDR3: TGTGCCAGCAGCTCCCAGGGGGCGCAAATAGATACGCAGTATTTT.

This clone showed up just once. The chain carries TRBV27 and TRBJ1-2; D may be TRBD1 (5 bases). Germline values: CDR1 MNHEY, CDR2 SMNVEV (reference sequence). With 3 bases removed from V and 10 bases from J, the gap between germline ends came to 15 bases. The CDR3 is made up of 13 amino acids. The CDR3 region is CASSFRGEGTYTF. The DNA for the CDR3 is TGTGCCAGCAGTTTTCGGGGGGAGGGGACCTACACCTTC.